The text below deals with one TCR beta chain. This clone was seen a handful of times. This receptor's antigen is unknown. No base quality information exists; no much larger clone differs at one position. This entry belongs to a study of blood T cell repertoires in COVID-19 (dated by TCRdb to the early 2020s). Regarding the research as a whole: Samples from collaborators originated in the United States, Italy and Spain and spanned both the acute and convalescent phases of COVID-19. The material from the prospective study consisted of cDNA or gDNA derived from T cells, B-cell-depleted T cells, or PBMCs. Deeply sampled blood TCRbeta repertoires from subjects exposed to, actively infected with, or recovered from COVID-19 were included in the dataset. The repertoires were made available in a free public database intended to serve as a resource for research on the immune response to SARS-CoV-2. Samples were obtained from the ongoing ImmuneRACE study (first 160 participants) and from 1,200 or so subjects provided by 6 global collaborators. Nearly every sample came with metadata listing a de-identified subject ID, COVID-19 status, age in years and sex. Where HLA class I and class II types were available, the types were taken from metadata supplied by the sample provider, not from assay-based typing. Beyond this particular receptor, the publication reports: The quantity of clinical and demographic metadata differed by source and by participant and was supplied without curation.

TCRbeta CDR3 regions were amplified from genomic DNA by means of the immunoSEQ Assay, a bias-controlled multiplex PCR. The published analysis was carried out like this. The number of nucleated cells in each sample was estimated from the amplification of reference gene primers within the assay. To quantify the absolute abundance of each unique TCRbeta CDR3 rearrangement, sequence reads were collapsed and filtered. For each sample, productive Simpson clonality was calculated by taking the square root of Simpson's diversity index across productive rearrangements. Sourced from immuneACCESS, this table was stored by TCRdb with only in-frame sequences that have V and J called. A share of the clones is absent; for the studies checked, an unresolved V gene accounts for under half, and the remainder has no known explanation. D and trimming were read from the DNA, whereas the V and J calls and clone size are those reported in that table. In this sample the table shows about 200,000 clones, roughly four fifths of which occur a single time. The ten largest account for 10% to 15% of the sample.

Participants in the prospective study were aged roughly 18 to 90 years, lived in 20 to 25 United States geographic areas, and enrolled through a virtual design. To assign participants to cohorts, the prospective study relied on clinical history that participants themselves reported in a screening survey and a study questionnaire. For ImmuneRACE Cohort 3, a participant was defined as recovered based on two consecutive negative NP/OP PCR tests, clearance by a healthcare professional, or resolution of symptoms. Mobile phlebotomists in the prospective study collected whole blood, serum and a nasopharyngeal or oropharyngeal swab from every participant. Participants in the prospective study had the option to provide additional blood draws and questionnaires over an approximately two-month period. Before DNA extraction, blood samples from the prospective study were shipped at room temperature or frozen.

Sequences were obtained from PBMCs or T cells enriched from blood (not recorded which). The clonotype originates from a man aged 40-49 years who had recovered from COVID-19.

The bases are TGTGCCATTGGACAGGGGGCCCCGAACACTGAAGCTTTCTTT. Its amino acids are CAIGQGAPNTEAFF. The chain links TRBV10-3 with TRBJ1-1, with 11 middle bases fitting TRBD1. Sequences ENHRY (CDR1) and SYGVKD (CDR2) are obtained from the germline V gene. Its CDR3 holds 14 amino acids, cysteine through phenylalanine. Just CDR3 DNA is preserved here, 42 bases in frame from base 1. V is trimmed back by 9 bases and J by 1 base, and the junction contains 4 bases that no gene match accounts for.